This record concerns one T cell receptor (beta chain) sequence. Antigen specificity is unknown. CD4+ naive, central memory, regulatory and stem cell-like memory cells were sorted via CD45RO/CCR7/CD25/CD127/CD95/CD27. This sample was included in a study of beta chain features in type 1 diabetes. Study-level points and caveats: The similarity of naive, central memory and Treg TCRB repertoires appeared greater among patients than among healthy donors. Patients with type 1 diabetes showed fewer VDJ junction insertions and more deletions.

The CDR3 sequence is 15 residues long. CDR1 is MDHEN, CDR2 SYDVKM, per germline. The V and J ends lost 6 bases and 1 base respectively, with 15 bases between them. Investigators reverse transcribed all isolated RNA, so they sequenced expressed TCRB transcripts. Generated by immunoSEQ multiplex PCR, the TCRdb table keeps only in-frame clones and is missing some. Altogether 500,000 to 700,000 clones are present, around 15% being singletons, with the ten largest covering about 0.093%. Sequenced material: naive CD4+ T cells from blood. The TCR originated in a man between 18 and 29 years old in good health. The V gene is TRBV28, the J gene TRBJ1-1; D may be TRBD1 (5 bases). The CDR3 DNA is TGTGCCAGCAGCCCATCTGGGAGGGGGAACACTGAAGCTTTCTTT. Protein product: CASSPSGRGNTEAFF.